The 25 T cell receptor beta chains below were found in one sample sequenced in a study of T cell changes during pregnancy in multiple sclerosis. The table came from immunoSEQ multiplex PCR; TCRdb's copy has only in-frame clones and leaves some out. The sample includes around 53,000 clones, 90% seen only once; the top ten take approximately 2.8%. The sequencing here drew on CD8+ T cells from peripheral blood mononuclear cells, taken before pregnancy. The receptors stem from a female donor with multiple sclerosis, enrolled in a pregnancy study.

CDR3 nucleotides: TGTGCCAGCAGGGGGGGCACTGAAGCTTTCTTT. It encodes CASRGGTEAFF. The chain joins TRBV5-4 to TRBJ1-1; possible D gene TRBD1, 5 bases. CDR3 length: 11 amino acids. V was shortened by 5 bases and J by 4 bases, with 6 bases between the two germline ends. Germline-derived CDR1 and CDR2 are SGHNT and YYREEE (reference sequence).

The chain couples TRBV7-7 to TRBJ1-1; tentative D call: TRBD1 (6 bases). The ends were cut back, 5 bases at V and 4 bases at J, with 14 bases in the middle. The germline V gene has CDR1 SSHAT and CDR2 FNYEAQ (reference sequence). CDR3 length: 14 residues. The CDR3 sequence: CASSPSDSGTEAFF. The CDR3, as DNA: TGTGCCAGCAGCCCCTCGGACAGCGGCACTGAAGCTTTCTTT. Filled out from reference TRBV7-7 and TRBJ1-1, the complete variable domain reads GAGVSQSPRYKVTKRGQDVTLRCDPISSHATLYWYQQALGQGPEFLTYFNYEAQPDKSGLPSDRFSAERPEGSISTLTIQRTEQRDSAMYRCASSPSDSGTEAFFGQGTRLTVV.

The rearrangement links TRBV7-2 to TRBJ1-1, with D possibly TRBD1 on 6 matching bases. This CDR3 has 16 residues. The germline V gene has CDR1 SGHTA and CDR2 FQGNSA. V was pared by 5 bases and J by 3 bases, with 19 bases between. The DNA for the CDR3 is TGTGCCAGCAGCGCCCCTCAGGGGACCCCTGACACTGAAGCTTTCTTT. It yields the protein CASSAPQGTPDTEAFF.

V gene TRBV6-5 combines with J gene TRBJ2-1; D not certain. The CDR3 sequence is 15 residues long. Trimming pared 0 bases from V and 2 bases from J, leaving 8 bases between. CDR1 MNHEY and CDR2 SVGAGI come from the germline V gene. CDR3 residues: CASSYSGGAYNEQFF. DNA for the CDR3: TGTGCCAGCAGTTACTCTGGCGGAGCCTACAATGAGCAGTTCTTC.

The chain joins TRBV27 to TRBJ1-2; D uncertain. Trimming stripped 2 bases from V and 4 bases from J, with 8 bases between. Germline loops: CDR1 MNHEY, CDR2 SMNVEV (reference sequence). The CDR3 has 13 amino acids. The CDR3 nucleotides read TGTGCCAGCAGTTTAGGGCAGGCCTATGGCTACACCTTC. Encoded protein: CASSLGQAYGYTF.

This chain links TRBV11-2 with TRBJ1-2; D unclear. The CDR3 consists of 12 residues. V was pared by 2 bases and J by 8 bases, with 9 bases between. CDR1 and CDR2 (germline): SGHAT, FQNNGV. CDR3 sequence reads: CASSLTGEGYTF. The CDR3 bases are TGTGCCAGCAGCTTAACCGGGGAGGGCTACACCTTC.

The J gene is TRBJ2-7, the V gene TRBV7-2, with TRBD1 identical over 11 bases. The ends lost 1 base at V and 3 bases at J; junction bases unmatched: 2. The CDR3 runs 15 residues. CDR1 is SGHTA and CDR2 is FQGNSA in the germline V gene. DNA for the CDR3: TGTGCCAGCAGCTTAGGGACAGGGGGCAACTACGAGCAGTACTTC. Translating it yields CASSLGTGGNYEQYF.

This chain's CDR3 is CASSEGILDGNTIYF. CDR3 DNA sequence: TGTGCCAGCAGCGAGGGGATCCTCGATGGAAACACCATATATTTT. The rearrangement joins TRBV9 to TRBJ1-3; tentative D call: TRBD1 (5 bases). In germline, CDR1 is SGDLS, CDR2 YYNGEE. The V end lost 3 bases, the J end lost 3 bases, and 13 bases lay between the germline ends. The CDR3 has 15 amino acids.

V and J are TRBV5-4 and TRBJ2-7; 7 bases map to TRBD1. The junction had 14 bases not matched to a gene; V was cut back by 7 bases and J by 4 bases. Germline V gene lookup returns CDR1 SGHNT and CDR2 YYREEE (reference sequence). The CDR3 is 15 amino acids. The CDR3 protein is CASAGGQDSGYEQYF. As DNA, the CDR3 is TGTGCCAGCGCCGGAGGACAGGATTCAGGTTACGAGCAGTACTTC.

The chain joins TRBV14 to TRBJ2-3; D is perhaps TRBD1 (6 bases). The ends were cut back, 4 bases at V and 5 bases at J, with 19 bases in the middle. The germline CDR1 and CDR2 sequences are SGHDN and FVKESK. There are 16 residues in the CDR3. The CDR3 region is CASSLMIRGEKDTQYF. CDR3 coding DNA: TGTGCCAGCAGCCTTATGATCAGGGGCGAGAAAGATACGCAGTATTTT.

For this clone: Additional DNA sequences in this sample encode the identical CDR3. The rearrangement joins TRBV2 to TRBJ2-1, with TRBD2 matching over 9 bases. CDR1 and CDR2 from the germline V gene are SNHLY and FYNNEI. The J segment lost 5 bases and the V segment lost 7 bases, leaving 6 bases of the junction unmatched. The CDR3 sequence is 14 residues long. This CDR3 reads CASTEGGGDNEQFF. CDR3 nucleotide sequence: TGTGCCAGCACGGAGGGCGGGGGGGACAATGAGCAGTTCTTC.

The chain recombines TRBV11-2 with TRBJ2-7; 7 nucleotides line up with TRBD1. With V trimmed by 0 bases and J by 2 bases, 7 bases remained unmatched. The CDR3 loop spans 16 amino acids. Germline V lookup: CDR1 SGHAT, CDR2 FQNNGV. CDR3 sequence: CASSLDYRQGAYEQYF. CDR3 DNA sequence: TGTGCCAGCAGCTTAGATTATAGGCAGGGGGCCTACGAGCAGTACTTC.

This clone was recorded once. The chain has TRBV9 and TRBJ2-5; possibly TRBD2 for D (5 bases). Germline V CDR1 and CDR2: SGDLS, YYNGEE. CDR3 length: 12 amino acids. V shed 5 bases and J shed 5 bases, with 10 bases lying between them. The CDR3 DNA reads TGTGCCAGCAGTGGGTGGACTGAGACCCAGTACTTC. It encodes CASSGWTETQYF.

The rearrangement joins TRBV4-3 to TRBJ1-2, with D unclear. CDR1 and CDR2 from the germline V gene are LGHNA and YSLEER. This CDR3 has 13 amino acids. V lost 0 bases, J lost 4 bases, and 6 bases lay in between. CDR3 amino acids: CASSQESSYGYTF. In nucleotides, the CDR3 is TGCGCCAGCAGCCAAGAGTCCAGCTATGGCTACACCTTC.

The gene calls are TRBV11-2 and TRBJ2-5, with TRBD2 matching over 8 bases. The CDR3 is 16 amino acids. The J segment lost 5 bases and the V segment lost 5 bases, leaving 13 bases of the junction unmatched. CDR1 is SGHAT, CDR2 FQNNGV, per germline. As DNA, the CDR3 is TGTGCCAGCAGCGTGGTAGCCGGGGGGGCGTGGGAGACCCAGTACTTC. This translates into CASSVVAGGAWETQYF.

In this sample, this clone turned up once. The chain is built from TRBV7-2 and TRBJ2-3; D gene ambiguous. The CDR3 runs 15 residues. Germline V gene sequence: CDR1 SGHTA, CDR2 FQGNSA. The ends were cut back, 0 bases at V and 2 bases at J, with 9 bases in the middle. The CDR3 region has the DNA TGTGCCAGCAGCTTAGCGCAAACTTACACAGATACGCAGTATTTT. It translates to CASSLAQTYTDTQYF. Full variable domain (rest looked up from reference TRBV7-2 and TRBJ2-3): GAGVSQSPSNKVTEKGKDVELRCDPISGHTALYWYRQSLGQGLEFLIYFQGNSAPDKSGLPSDRFSAERTGGSVSTLTIQRTQQEDSAVYLCASSLAQTYTDTQYFGPGTRLTVL.

This chain joins TRBV4-3 and TRBJ1-4; TRBD1 aligns across 9 bases. This CDR3 spans 15 amino acids. CDR1 is LGHNA and CDR2 is YSLEER in the germline V gene. V lost 0 bases and J lost 7; bases outside the gene matches: 3. The CDR3 sequence: CASSQDYRGREKLFF. The CDR3 DNA follows: TGCGCCAGCAGCCAAGACTACAGGGGGCGTGAAAAACTGTTTTTT.

The chain carries TRBV5-6 and TRBJ2-7, with TRBD1 identical over 8 bases. Germline trimming cut 3 bases from V and 5 bases from J; bases unmatched to any gene: 4. This CDR3 is 13 amino acids long. From germline, CDR1 is SGHDT and CDR2 YYEEEE. CDR3 nucleotide sequence: TGTGCCAGCAGCTCGGACAGGGTGAACGAGCAGTACTTC. It specifies CASSSDRVNEQYF.

The genes are TRBV6-4 and TRBJ2-1, with D perhaps TRBD2 (5 bases). Trimming stripped 5 bases from V and 2 bases from J, with 10 bases between. Germline CDR1 MRHNA, CDR2 SNTAGT. There are 14 residues in the CDR3. The CDR3: CASSLSGAYNEQFF. The CDR3 DNA reads TGTGCCAGCAGTTTGTCCGGGGCCTACAATGAGCAGTTCTTC.

This chain uses TRBV19 with TRBJ1-3, with D uncertain. CDR1 is LNHDA, CDR2 SQIVND, per germline (reference sequence). The V gene lost 2 bases and the J gene lost 0 bases, with 20 bases spanning the gap. This CDR3 is 19 amino acids long. This CDR3 is CASSITVEEALVSGNTIYF. As DNA, the CDR3 is TGTGCCAGTAGTATAACAGTGGAAGAAGCACTGGTCTCTGGAAACACCATATATTTT.

V usage is TRBV15 and J usage is TRBJ1-5; 10 nucleotides align to TRBD1. This CDR3 is 18 amino acids long. Unmatched junction bases numbered 9, after V lost 1 base and J lost 3 bases. CDR1 is LNHNV, CDR2 YYDKDF, per germline (reference sequence). The CDR3 DNA reads TGTGCCACCAGCAGAGCGGGACAGGGGACTTATAACAATCAGCCCCAGCATTTT. This codes for CATSRAGQGTYNNQPQHF.

This chain joins TRBV6-6 and TRBJ2-1, with D maybe TRBD2 (6 bases). V was cut by 6 bases and J by 5 bases, with 14 bases left in between. The CDR3 consists of 14 residues. CDR1 is MNHNY and CDR2 is SVGAGI in the germline V gene (reference sequence). The DNA of the CDR3 is TGTGCCAGCAGCCGCGGGGTACAGCACAATGAGCAGTTCTTC. Translating gives CASSRGVQHNEQFF.

The chain recombines TRBV6-6 with TRBJ2-7; D is ambiguous. The ends were cut back, 7 bases at V and 6 bases at J, with 13 bases in the middle. CDR3 size: 12 residues. Germline V CDR1 and CDR2: MNHNY, SVGAGI (reference sequence). The CDR3 bases are TGTGCCAGCACCGACTCCTTGGGCGAGCAGTACTTC. Its translation: CASTDSLGEQYF.

The chain has TRBV25-1 and TRBJ1-2; TRBD1 agrees at 8 bases. V trimming: 1 base; J trimming: 7 bases; junction bases outside the gene matches: 11. Germline CDR1 reads MGHDK; CDR2 reads SYGVNS. The CDR3 contains 16 residues. The CDR3, as DNA: TGTGCCAGCAGTGAATTTTTTACGACAGGGGATATTGGCTACACCTTC. Translation: CASSEFFTTGDIGYTF.

V and J are TRBV27 and TRBJ1-5; 10 nucleotides align to TRBD1. Germline assignment: CDR1 MNHEY and CDR2 SMNVEV (reference sequence). The CDR3 totals 16 residues. J lost 3 bases, V lost 5 bases, and 7 bases had no gene match. The CDR3 DNA is TGTGCCAGCAGTCCATGGACAGGGGGAGACAATCAGCCCCAGCATTTT. This sequence encodes CASSPWTGGDNQPQHF.